This is a list of T cell receptor beta chains from one sample in a study of blood T cell repertoires in COVID-19. Using immunoSEQ multiplex PCR, the repertoire was profiled, and TCRdb retains in-frame clones only, with some absent. The data contain some 200,000 clones, roughly four fifths of them singletons. Sequenced sample: PBMCs or T cells enriched from blood (not recorded which). All receptors come from a man between 35 and 55 years old who had recovered from COVID-19. Both conserved end residues are part of each CDR3. D genes are given only for firm matches. Clone size is not always given. Where it is, it says once, few, many or a class for expanded clones.

D: TRBD2; size: NA; J: TRBJ2-5; V: TRBV27; CDR3: CASSWTETGTSGRAAPGTQYF; DNA: TGTGCCAGCAGTTGGACAGAGACCGGGACTAGCGGGAGGGCTGCCCCGGGGACCCAGTACTTC
D: NA; size: many; J: TRBJ2-7; V: TRBV27; CDR3: CASSPSSSYEQYF; DNA: TGTGCCAGCAGTCCGTCGAGCTCCTACGAGCAGTACTTC
D: NA; size: once; J: TRBJ1-1; V: TRBV10-2; CDR3: CASRPLGEVTEAFF; DNA: TGCGCCAGCAGACCGCTCGGGGAGGTCACTGAAGCTTTCTTT
D: NA; size: NA; J: TRBJ1-2; V: TRBV19; CDR3: CASNGWQGFFNYGYTF; DNA: TGTGCCAGTAACGGGTGGCAGGGCTTTTTTAACTATGGCTACACCTTC
D: NA; size: few; J: TRBJ1-6; V: TRBV2; CDR3: CASRPSGANPNSPLHF; DNA: TGTGCCAGTAGGCCTTCAGGGGCTAATCCCAATTCACCCCTCCACTTT
D: TRBD1; size: NA; J: TRBJ1-2; V: TRBV5-1; CDR3: CASSYDRASYTF; DNA: TGCGCCAGCAGCTATGACAGGGCGAGCTACACCTTC
D: NA; size: few; J: TRBJ2-6; V: TRBV9; CDR3: CASSLGGRSGANVLTF; DNA: TGTGCCAGCAGCCTCGGAGGGCGGTCTGGGGCCAACGTCCTGACTTTC
D: TRBD1; size: NA; J: TRBJ2-7; V: TRBV10-3; CDR3: CAISGDRVYEQYF; DNA: TGTGCCATCAGTGGAGACAGGGTCTACGAGCAGTACTTC
D: NA; size: NA; J: TRBJ2-3; V: TRBV5-6; CDR3: CASSLKGEDTQYF; DNA: TGTGCCAGCAGCTTGAAGGGGGAGGATACGCAGTATTTT
D: TRBD1; size: NA; J: TRBJ1-2; V: TRBV5-1; CDR3: CASSLGLQGWNGYTF; DNA: TGCGCCAGCAGCTTAGGATTACAGGGGTGGAACGGCTACACCTTC
D: TRBD1; size: NA; J: TRBJ2-1; V: TRBV7-2; CDR3: CASSLDPTGTGQDEQFF; DNA: TGTGCCAGCAGCTTAGACCCGACAGGGACGGGACAGGATGAGCAGTTCTTC
D: NA; size: NA; J: TRBJ1-6; V: TRBV5-6; CDR3: CASSFVLGGTSYNSPLHF; DNA: TGTGCCAGCAGCTTCGTCTTAGGCGGGACCTCCTATAATTCACCCCTCCACTTT
D: NA; size: few; J: TRBJ2-2; V: TRBV28; CDR3: CASKTPGNHGELFF; DNA: TGTGCCAGCAAAACTCCAGGGAATCACGGGGAGCTGTTTTTT
D: NA; size: NA; J: TRBJ1-1; V: TRBV6-5; CDR3: CASSRDRSNTEAFF; DNA: TGTGCCAGCAGCCGAGACAGGAGCAACACTGAAGCTTTCTTT
D: NA; size: NA; J: TRBJ1-1; V: TRBV5-4; CDR3: CASSRTSNTEAFF; DNA: TGTGCCAGCAGCCGGACTTCGAACACTGAAGCTTTCTTT
D: TRBD1; size: NA; J: TRBJ1-5; V: TRBV6-2/TRBV6-3; CDR3: CASSYVDRGGNQPQHF; DNA: TGTGCCAGCAGTTACGTAGACAGGGGAGGCAATCAGCCCCAGCATTTT
D: NA; size: NA; J: TRBJ2-5; V: TRBV19; CDR3: CASSATATQETQYF; DNA: TGTGCCAGTAGTGCCACAGCAACCCAAGAGACCCAGTACTTC
D: TRBD1; size: NA; J: TRBJ2-5; V: TRBV5-8; CDR3: CASSLGSTGGAETQYF; DNA: TGTGCCAGCAGCTTGGGCTCGACAGGGGGCGCGGAGACCCAGTACTTC
D: TRBD1; size: NA; J: TRBJ1-4; V: TRBV5-1; CDR3: CASSSDPGQKNEKLFF; DNA: TGCGCCAGCAGCTCGGATCCGGGACAGAAAAATGAAAAACTGTTTTTT
D: NA; size: NA; J: TRBJ1-5; V: TRBV19; CDR3: CASSIREEQPQHF; DNA: TGTGCCAGTAGTATTAGGGAGGAACAGCCCCAGCATTTT